Ten or more counts support the clone carrying this T cell receptor (beta chain). The source of the sample is a study of T cells of healthy individuals. The germline gives CDR1 SGHRS, CDR2 YFSETQ. Between the trimmed V and J ends, which lost 4 bases and 9 bases, there was a span of 11 bases. The length of the CDR3 is 12 residues. TCRdb re-derived calls from the 5' RACE reads in MiXCR, one entry per CDR3 protein. Of around 98,000 distinct CDR3 sequences in the sample, roughly a sixth were seen once. The chain joins TRBV5-1 to TRBJ2-1, with D hard to call. This TCR was sampled from a human donor in good health. Here the CDR3 DNA reads TGCGCCAGCAGCCCGACGATGACTGAGCAGTTCTTC. Its translation is CASSPTMTEQFF.